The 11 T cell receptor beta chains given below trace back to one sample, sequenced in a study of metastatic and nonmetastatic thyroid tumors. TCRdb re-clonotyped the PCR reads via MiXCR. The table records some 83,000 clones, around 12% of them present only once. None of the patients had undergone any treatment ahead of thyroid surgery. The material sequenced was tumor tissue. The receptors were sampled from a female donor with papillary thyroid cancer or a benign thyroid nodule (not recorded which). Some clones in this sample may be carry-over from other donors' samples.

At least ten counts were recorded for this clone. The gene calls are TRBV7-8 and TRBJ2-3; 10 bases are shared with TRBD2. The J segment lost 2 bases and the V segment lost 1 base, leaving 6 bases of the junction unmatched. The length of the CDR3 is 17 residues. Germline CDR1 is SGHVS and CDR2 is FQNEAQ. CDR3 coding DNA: TGTGCCAGCAGCTTAGTGGGACTAGCGAGTTTCACAGATACGCAGTATTTT. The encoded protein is CASSLVGLASFTDTQYF.

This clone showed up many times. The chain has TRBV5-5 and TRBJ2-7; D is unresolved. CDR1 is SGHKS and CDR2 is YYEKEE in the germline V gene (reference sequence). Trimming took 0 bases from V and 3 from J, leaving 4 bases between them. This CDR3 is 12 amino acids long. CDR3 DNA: TGTGCCAGCAGCTTGGCATACTACGAGCAGTACTTC. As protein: CASSLAYYEQYF. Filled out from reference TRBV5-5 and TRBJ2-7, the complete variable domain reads DAGVTQSPTHLIKTRGQQVTLRCSPISGHKSVSWYQQVLGQGPQFIFQYYEKEERGRGNFPDRFSARQFPNYSSELNVNALLLGDSALYLCASSLAYYEQYFGPGTRLTVT.

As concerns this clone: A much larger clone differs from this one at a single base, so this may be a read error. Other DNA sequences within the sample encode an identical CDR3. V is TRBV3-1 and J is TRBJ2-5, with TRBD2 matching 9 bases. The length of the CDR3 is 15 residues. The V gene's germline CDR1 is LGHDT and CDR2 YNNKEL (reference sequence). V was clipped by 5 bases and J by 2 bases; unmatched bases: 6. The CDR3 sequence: CASSRRLAEQETQYF. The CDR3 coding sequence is TGTGCCAGCAGCAGACGACTAGCGGAACAAGAGACCCAGTACTTC.

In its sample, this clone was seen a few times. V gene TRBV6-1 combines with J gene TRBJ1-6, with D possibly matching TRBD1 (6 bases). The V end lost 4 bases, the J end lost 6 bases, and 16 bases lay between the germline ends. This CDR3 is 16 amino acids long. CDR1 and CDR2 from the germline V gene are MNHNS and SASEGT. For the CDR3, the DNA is TGTGCCAGCAGTGTGGACAGTCCGGGGGGTAATTCACCCCTCCACTTT. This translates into CASSVDSPGGNSPLHF.

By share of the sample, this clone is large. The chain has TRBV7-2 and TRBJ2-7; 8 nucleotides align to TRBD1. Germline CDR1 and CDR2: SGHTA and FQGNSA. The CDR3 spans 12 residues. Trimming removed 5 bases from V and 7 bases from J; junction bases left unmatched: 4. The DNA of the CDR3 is TGTGCCAGCAGCCCAGGACAGGGAGAGCAGTACTTC. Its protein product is CASSPGQGEQYF.

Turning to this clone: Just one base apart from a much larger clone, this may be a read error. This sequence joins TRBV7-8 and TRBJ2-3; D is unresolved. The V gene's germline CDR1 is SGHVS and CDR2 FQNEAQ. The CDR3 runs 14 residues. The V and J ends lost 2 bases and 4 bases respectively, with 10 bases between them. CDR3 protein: CASSLSGKSDTQYF. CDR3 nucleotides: TGTGCCAGCAGCTTATCTGGCAAGTCAGATACGCAGTATTTT.

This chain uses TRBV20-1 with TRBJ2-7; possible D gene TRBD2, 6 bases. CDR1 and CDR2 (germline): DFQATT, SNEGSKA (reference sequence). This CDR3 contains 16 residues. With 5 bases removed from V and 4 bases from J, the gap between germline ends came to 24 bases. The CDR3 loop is CSAGRSSAGPLYEQYF. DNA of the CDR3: TGCAGTGCTGGGAGGTCTAGCGCCGGGCCATTATACGAGCAGTACTTC.

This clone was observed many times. CDR3 nucleotides: TGTGCCAGCACCCGCGGGGCTACCTACGAGCAGTACTTC. It is translated as CASTRGATYEQYF. The rearrangement joins TRBV6-1 to TRBJ2-7; TRBD2 is a possible D gene (6 bases). CDR3 length: 13 residues. CDR1 and CDR2 (germline): MNHNS, SASEGT. Between the trimmed V and J ends, which lost 7 bases and 2 bases, there was a span of 12 bases.

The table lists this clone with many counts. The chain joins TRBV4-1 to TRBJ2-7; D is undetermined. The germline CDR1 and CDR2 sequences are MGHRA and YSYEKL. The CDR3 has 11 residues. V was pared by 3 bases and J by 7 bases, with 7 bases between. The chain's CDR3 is CASSQSKEQYF. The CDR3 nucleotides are TGCGCCAGCAGCCAGTCAAAGGAGCAGTACTTC.

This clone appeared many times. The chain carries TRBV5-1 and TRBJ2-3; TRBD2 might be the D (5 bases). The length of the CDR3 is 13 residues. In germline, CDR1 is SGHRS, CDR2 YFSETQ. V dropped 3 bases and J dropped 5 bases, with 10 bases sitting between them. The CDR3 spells CASSSSEGDTQYF. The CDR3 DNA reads TGCGCCAGCAGCTCGTCTGAGGGAGATACGCAGTATTTT.

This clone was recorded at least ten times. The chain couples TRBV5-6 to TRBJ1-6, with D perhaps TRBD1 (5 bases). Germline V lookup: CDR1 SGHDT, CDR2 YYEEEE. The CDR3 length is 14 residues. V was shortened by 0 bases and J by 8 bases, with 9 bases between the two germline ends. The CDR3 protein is CASSLGGIDSPLHF. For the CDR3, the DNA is TGTGCCAGCAGCTTGGGGGGGATTGATTCACCCCTCCACTTT.